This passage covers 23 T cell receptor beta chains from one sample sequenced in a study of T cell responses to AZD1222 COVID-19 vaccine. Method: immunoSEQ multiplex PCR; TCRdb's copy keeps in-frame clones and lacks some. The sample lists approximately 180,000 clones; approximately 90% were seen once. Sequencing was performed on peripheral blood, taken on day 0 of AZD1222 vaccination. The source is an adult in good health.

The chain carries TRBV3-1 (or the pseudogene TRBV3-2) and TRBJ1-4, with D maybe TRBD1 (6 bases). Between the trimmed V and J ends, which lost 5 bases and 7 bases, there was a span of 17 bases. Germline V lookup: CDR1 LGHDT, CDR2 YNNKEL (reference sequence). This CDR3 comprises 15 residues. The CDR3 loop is CASSAPGQRGEKLFF. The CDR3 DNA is TGTGCCAGCAGCGCACCGGGACAACGGGGTGAAAAACTGTTTTTT.

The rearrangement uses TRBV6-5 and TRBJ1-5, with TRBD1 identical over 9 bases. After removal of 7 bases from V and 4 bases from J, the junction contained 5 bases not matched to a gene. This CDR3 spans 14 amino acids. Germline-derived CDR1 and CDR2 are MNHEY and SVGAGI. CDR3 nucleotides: TGTGCCAGCACCCCCGGGACAGGGAATCAGCCCCAGCATTTT. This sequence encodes CASTPGTGNQPQHF.

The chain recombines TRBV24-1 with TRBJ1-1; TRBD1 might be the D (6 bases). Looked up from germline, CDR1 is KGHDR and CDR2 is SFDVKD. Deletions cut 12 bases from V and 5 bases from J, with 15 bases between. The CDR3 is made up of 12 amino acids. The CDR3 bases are TGTGCCTCTCAGGGGACTGGAACTGAAGCTTTCTTT. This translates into CASQGTGTEAFF.

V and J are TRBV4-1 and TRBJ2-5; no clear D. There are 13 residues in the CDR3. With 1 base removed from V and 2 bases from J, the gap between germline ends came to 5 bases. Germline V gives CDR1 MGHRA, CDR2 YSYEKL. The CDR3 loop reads CASSQGLQETQYF. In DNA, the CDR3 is TGCGCCAGCAGCCAAGGGTTACAAGAGACCCAGTACTTC.

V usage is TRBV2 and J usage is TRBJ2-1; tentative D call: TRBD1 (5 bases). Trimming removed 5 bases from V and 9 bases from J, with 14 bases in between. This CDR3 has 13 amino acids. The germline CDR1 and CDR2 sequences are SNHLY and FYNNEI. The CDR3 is CASSTDQDSEQFF. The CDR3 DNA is TGTGCCAGCAGTACGGACCAAGACAGTGAGCAGTTCTTC.

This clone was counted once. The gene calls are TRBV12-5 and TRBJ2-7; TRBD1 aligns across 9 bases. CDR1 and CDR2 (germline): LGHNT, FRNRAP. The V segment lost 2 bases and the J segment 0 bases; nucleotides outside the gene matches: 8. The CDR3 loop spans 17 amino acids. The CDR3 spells CASGLSPGQGHSYEQYF. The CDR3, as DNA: TGTGCTAGTGGTTTGAGCCCGGGACAGGGCCACTCCTACGAGCAGTACTTC.

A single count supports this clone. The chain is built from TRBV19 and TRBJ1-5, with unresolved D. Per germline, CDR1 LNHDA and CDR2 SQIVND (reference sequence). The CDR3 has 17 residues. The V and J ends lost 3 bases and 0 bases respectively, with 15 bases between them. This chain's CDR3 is CASSINEGRYSNQPQHF. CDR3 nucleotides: TGTGCCAGTAGTATTAATGAAGGACGGTATAGCAATCAGCCCCAGCATTTT.

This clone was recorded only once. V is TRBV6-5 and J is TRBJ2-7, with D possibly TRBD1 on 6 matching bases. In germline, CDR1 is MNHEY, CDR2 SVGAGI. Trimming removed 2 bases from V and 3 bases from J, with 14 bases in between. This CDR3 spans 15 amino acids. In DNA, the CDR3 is TGTGCCAGCAGTTACCAGCAGGGGCCTCACTACGAGCAGTACTTC. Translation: CASSYQQGPHYEQYF.

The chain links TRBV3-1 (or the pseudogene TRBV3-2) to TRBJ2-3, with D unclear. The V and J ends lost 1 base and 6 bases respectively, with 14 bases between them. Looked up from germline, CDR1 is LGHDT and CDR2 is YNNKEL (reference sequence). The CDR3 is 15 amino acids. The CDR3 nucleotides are TGTGCCAGCAGCCAAGGTTCTCGCGTTGTCGATACGCAGTATTTT. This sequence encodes CASSQGSRVVDTQYF.

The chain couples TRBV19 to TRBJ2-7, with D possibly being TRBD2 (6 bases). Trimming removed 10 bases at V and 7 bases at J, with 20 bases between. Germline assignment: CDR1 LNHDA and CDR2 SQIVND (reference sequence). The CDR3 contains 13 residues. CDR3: CATTGLTRGEQYF. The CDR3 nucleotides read TGTGCCACCACGGGACTCACTCGCGGGGAGCAGTACTTC.

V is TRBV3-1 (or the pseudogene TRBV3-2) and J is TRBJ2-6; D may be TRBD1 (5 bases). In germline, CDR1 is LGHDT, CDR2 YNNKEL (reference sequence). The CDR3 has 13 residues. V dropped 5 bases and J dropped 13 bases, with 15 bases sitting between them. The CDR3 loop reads CASSELTAPVLTF. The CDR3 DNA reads TGTGCCAGCAGCGAATTGACAGCGCCTGTCCTGACTTTC.

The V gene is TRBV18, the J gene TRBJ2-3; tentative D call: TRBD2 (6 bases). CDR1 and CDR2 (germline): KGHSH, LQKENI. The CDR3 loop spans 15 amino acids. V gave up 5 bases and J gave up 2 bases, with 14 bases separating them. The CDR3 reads CASSTGTGITDTQYF. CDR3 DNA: TGTGCCAGCTCAACCGGGACTGGAATCACAGATACGCAGTATTTT.

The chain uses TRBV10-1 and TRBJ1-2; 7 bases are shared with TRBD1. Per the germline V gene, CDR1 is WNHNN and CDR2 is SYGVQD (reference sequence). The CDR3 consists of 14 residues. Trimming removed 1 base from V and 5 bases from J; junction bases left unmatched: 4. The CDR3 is CASSEFDREYGYTF. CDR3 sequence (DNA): TGCGCCAGCAGTGAGTTCGACAGGGAGTATGGCTACACCTTC.

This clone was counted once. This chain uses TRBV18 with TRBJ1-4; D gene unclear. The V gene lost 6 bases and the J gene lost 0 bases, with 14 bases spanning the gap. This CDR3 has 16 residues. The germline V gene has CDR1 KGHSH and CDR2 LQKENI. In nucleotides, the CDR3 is TGTGCCAGCTCCCCCATTTCGGAGTCAACTAATGAAAAACTGTTTTTT. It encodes CASSPISESTNEKLFF.

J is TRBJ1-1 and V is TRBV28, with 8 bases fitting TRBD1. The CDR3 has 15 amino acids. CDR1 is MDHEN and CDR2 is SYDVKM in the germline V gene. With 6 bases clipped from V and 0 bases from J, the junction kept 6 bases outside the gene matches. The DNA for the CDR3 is TGTGCCAGCAGGCGATGGACAGGGTTGAACACTGAAGCTTTCTTT. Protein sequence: CASRRWTGLNTEAFF. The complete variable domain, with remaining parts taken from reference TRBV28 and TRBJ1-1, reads DVKVTQSSRYLVKRTGEKVFLECVQDMDHENMFWYRQDPGLGLRLIYFSYDVKMKEKGDIPEGYSVSREKKERFSLILESASTNQTSMYLCASRRWTGLNTEAFFGQGTRLTVV.

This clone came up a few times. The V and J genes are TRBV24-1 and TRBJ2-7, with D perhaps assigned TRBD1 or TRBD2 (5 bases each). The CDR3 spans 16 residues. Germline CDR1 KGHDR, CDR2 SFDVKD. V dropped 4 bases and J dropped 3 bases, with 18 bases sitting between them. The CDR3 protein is CATSDRGPPKGYEQYF. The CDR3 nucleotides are TGTGCCACCAGTGACCGGGGACCCCCCAAAGGCTACGAGCAGTACTTC.

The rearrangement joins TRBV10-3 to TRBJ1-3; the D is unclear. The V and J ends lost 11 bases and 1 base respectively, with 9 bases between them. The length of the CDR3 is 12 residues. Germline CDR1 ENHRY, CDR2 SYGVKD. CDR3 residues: CALVGSGNTIYF. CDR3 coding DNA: TGTGCCCTGGTCGGGTCTGGAAACACCATATATTTT.

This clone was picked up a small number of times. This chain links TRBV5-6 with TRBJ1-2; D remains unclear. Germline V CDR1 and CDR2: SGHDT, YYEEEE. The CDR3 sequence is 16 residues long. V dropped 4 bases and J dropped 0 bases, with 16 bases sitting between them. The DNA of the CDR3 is TGTGCCAGCAGCCGATCGCGGGCACAGACTAACTATGGCTACACCTTC. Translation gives CASSRSRAQTNYGYTF. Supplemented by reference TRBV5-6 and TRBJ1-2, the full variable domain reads DAGVTQSPTHLIKTRGQQVTLRCSPKSGHDTVSWYQQALGQGPQFIFQYYEEEERQRGNFPDRFSGHQFPNYSSELNVNALLLGDSALYLCASSRSRAQTNYGYTFGSGTRLTVV.

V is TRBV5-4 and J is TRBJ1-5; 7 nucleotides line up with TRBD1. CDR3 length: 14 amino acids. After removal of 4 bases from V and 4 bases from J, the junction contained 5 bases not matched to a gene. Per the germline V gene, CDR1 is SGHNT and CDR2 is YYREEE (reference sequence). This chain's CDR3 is CASSLRDSNQPQHF. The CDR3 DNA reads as TGTGCCAGCAGCCTCCGGGACAGTAATCAGCCCCAGCATTTT.

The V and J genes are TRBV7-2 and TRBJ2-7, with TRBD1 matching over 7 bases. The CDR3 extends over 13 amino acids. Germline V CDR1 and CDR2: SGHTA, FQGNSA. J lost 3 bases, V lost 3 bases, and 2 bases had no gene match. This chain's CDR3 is CASSLGQNYEQYF. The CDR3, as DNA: TGTGCCAGCAGCTTGGGACAGAACTACGAGCAGTACTTC.

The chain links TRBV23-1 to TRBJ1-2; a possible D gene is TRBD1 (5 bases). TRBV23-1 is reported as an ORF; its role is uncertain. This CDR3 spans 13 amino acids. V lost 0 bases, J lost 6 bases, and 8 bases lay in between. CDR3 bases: TGCGCCAGCAGTCAATCGCCAGGGAATGGCTACACCTTC. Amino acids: CASSQSPGNGYTF.

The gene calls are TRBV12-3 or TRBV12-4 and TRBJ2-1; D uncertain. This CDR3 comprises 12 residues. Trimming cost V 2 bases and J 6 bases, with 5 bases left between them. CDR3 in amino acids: CASSLSGNEQFF. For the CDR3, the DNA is TGTGCCAGCAGTTTATCCGGCAATGAGCAGTTCTTC.

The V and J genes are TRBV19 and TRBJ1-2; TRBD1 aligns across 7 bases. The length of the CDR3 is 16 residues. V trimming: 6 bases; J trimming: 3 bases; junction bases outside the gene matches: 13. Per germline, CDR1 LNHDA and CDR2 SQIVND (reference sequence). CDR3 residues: CASRISPTGQHYGYTF. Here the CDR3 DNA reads TGTGCCAGTAGGATATCGCCGACGGGACAGCACTATGGCTACACCTTC.